This TCR beta chain was sequenced in a study of post-analysis software for immune sequencing data. Study at large: Several disease courses (relapsing-remitting, secondary progressive and progressive-relapsing) of multiple sclerosis were included. Findings and caveats of the study: Controls had significantly higher normalized Chao1 diversity than multiple sclerosis patients. Several TRBV segments (TRBV5-6, TRBV5-1 and TRBV20-1 among them) occurred more frequently in patients than in controls.

This clonotype was recorded a few times. Antigen unknown. After removal of 7 bases from V and 0 bases from J, the junction contained 2 bases not matched to a gene. The CDR3 covers 13 residues. Germline CDR1 MDHEN, CDR2 SYDVKM. Sequencing libraries made from TCR beta cDNA carried unique molecular identifiers. It was from roughly 1 to 10 million T cells that 500,000 to 600,000 cDNA molecules came. TCRdb passed the PCR reads through MiXCR, listing each CDR3 protein once. This sample carries some 500,000 distinct CDR3 sequences, roughly 45% of them seen once, and the ten largest clones take 12%. This receptor was obtained from a girl aged 10-17 years with multiple sclerosis. Sequencing was carried out using blood. This sequence joins TRBV28 and TRBJ1-2; 7 bases align to TRBD1. The CDR3 protein is CASNQGANYGYTF. The CDR3 bases are TGTGCCAGCAACCAGGGGGCTAACTATGGCTACACCTTC.